The 17 T cell receptor beta chains below come from one sample, sequenced in a study of chemoradiotherapy in HPV16-positive cancers. The assay was immunoSEQ multiplex PCR, and TCRdb's table has in-frame clones only and misses some. Here the sample spans under 85,000 clones, almost 90% being singletons. Sequenced material: blood, taken from a patient who underwent chemoradiotherapy. All receptors derive from a human donor with HPV-associated anogenital cancer.

Only one count was recorded for this clone. The chain joins TRBV18 to TRBJ2-7; D may be TRBD1 or TRBD2 (6 bases each). V gave up 3 bases and J gave up 0 bases, with 12 bases separating them. The CDR3 consists of 15 residues. CDR1 and CDR2 from the germline V gene are KGHSH and LQKENI. CDR3 region: CASSPQPGASYEQYF. As DNA, the CDR3 is TGTGCCAGCTCACCGCAACCGGGGGCCTCCTACGAGCAGTACTTC.

This sequence joins TRBV18 and TRBJ2-2; TRBD1 matches at 9 bases. The germline CDR1 and CDR2 sequences are KGHSH and LQKENI. Unmatched junction bases numbered 5, after V lost 3 bases and J lost 3 bases. The CDR3 runs to 16 residues. Written as DNA, the CDR3 is TGTGCCAGCTCACCGCGACAGGGGGGCCACACCGGGGAGCTGTTTTTT. This translates into CASSPRQGGHTGELFF.

The chain recombines TRBV6-5 with TRBJ2-7, with D unresolved. V was trimmed by 4 bases and J by 2 bases, leaving 15 bases between them. The germline gives CDR1 MNHEY, CDR2 SVGAGI. The CDR3 totals 15 residues. The DNA of the CDR3 is TGTGCCAGCAGTTCCCATGACGGGCTCACCTACGAGCAGTACTTC. Amino acid sequence: CASSSHDGLTYEQYF.

This clone was observed a single time. The chain has TRBV28 and TRBJ1-1, with TRBD1 matching 10 bases. Germline V CDR1 and CDR2: MDHEN, SYDVKM. With V trimmed by 7 bases and J by 1 base, 6 bases remained unmatched. The CDR3 covers 15 residues. The CDR3 sequence is CASTGQGDWNTEAFF. For the CDR3, the DNA is TGTGCCAGCACCGGACAGGGGGATTGGAACACTGAAGCTTTCTTT.

This clone is a singleton in its sample. The chain has TRBV10-3 and TRBJ1-1; possible D gene TRBD1, 5 bases. This CDR3 comprises 11 residues. V was cut by 5 bases and J by 7 bases, with 8 bases left in between. In germline, CDR1 is ENHRY, CDR2 SYGVKD. The CDR3 loop reads CAISRGREAFF. CDR3 sequence (DNA): TGTGCCATCAGTAGGGGTCGTGAAGCTTTCTTT.

The sample holds a few counts of this clone. The gene calls are TRBV7-6 and TRBJ2-7, with TRBD2 matching over 10 bases. Germline V lookup: CDR1 SGHVS, CDR2 FNYEAQ. The CDR3 is 13 residues long. The V segment lost 4 bases and the J segment 4 bases; nucleotides outside the gene matches: 1. The CDR3 coding sequence is TGTGCCAGCAGCTCGACTAGCGGGTACGAGCAGTACTTC. Amino acid sequence: CASSSTSGYEQYF.

The rearrangement links TRBV5-1 to TRBJ2-5, with TRBD2 matching 12 bases. The CDR3 sequence is 18 residues long. Trimming removed 0 bases from V and 4 bases from J; junction bases left unmatched: 10. The V gene's germline CDR1 is SGHRS and CDR2 YFSETQ. Written as DNA, the CDR3 is TGCGCCAGCAGCTTGGCTCTAGCGGGAGGGCCACCAGGAGAGACCCAGTACTTC. Translated: CASSLALAGGPPGETQYF.

V usage is TRBV7-9 and J usage is TRBJ2-1; D is unclear. CDR3 length: 14 residues. V was pared by 5 bases and J by 6 bases, with 14 bases between. Germline lookup yields CDR1 SEHNR and CDR2 FQNEAQ (reference sequence). The CDR3 nucleotides read TGTGCCAGCAGCATTCCTGGGCTGGGCAATGAGCAGTTCTTC. The encoded protein is CASSIPGLGNEQFF.

The CDR3 DNA reads as TGTGCCAGCAGCTTAAGCGGTGGGCGGAACACTGAAGCTTTCTTT. This encodes CASSLSGGRNTEAFF. The chain links TRBV7-9 to TRBJ1-1; D gene unclear. V lost 2 bases and J lost 1, with 11 bases in between. Per the germline V gene, CDR1 is SEHNR and CDR2 is FQNEAQ (reference sequence). The CDR3 runs 15 residues.

This sequence joins TRBV27 and TRBJ2-7; 7 bases are a match to TRBD1. The CDR3 totals 14 residues. The V and J ends lost 8 bases and 0 bases, in that order; junction bases with no gene match: 7. CDR1 is MNHEY, CDR2 SMNVEV, per germline (reference sequence). The CDR3 is CASPKDRSSYEQYF. CDR3 DNA sequence: TGTGCCAGCCCGAAGGACAGGAGCTCCTACGAGCAGTACTTC.

The sample holds a few counts of this clone. The chain joins TRBV19 to TRBJ2-2; maybe TRBD2 (5 bases). Trimming pared 5 bases from V and 1 base from J, leaving 14 bases between. The length of the CDR3 is 16 residues. Germline CDR1 reads LNHDA; CDR2 reads SQIVND (reference sequence). Here the CDR3 reads CASSPQVAGNTGELFF. As DNA, the CDR3 is TGTGCCAGTAGTCCTCAAGTCGCGGGGAACACCGGGGAGCTGTTTTTT.

This sequence joins TRBV23-1 and TRBJ1-1; D is perhaps TRBD1 (5 bases). TRBV23-1 belongs to the ORF category, with a function that is uncertain. The CDR3 length is 12 residues. With 8 bases removed from V and 3 bases from J, the gap between germline ends came to 10 bases. The CDR3 sequence: CASVRVDTEAFF. The CDR3 DNA is TGCGCCAGCGTCAGGGTGGACACTGAAGCTTTCTTT.

V gene TRBV5-1 combines with J gene TRBJ1-5, with D hard to call. Trimming took off 3 bases at V and 4 bases at J, with 14 bases between the two ends. Germline values: CDR1 SGHRS, CDR2 YFSETQ. The CDR3 spans 15 residues. In DNA form, the CDR3 reads TGCGCCAGCAGCTCGGACGGGGAGGTGAATCAGCCCCAGCATTTT. Protein sequence: CASSSDGEVNQPQHF.

The chain employs TRBV9 and TRBJ2-1; TRBD2 agrees at 7 bases. Germline trimming cut 5 bases from V and 2 bases from J; bases unmatched to any gene: 13. CDR3 length equals 17 residues. CDR1 and CDR2 from the germline V gene are SGDLS and YYNGEE. The CDR3 DNA is TGTGCCAGCAGTACTGTGGGGCTAGCGGCCCCCTACAATGAGCAGTTCTTC. The encoded protein is CASSTVGLAAPYNEQFF.

This clone was recorded once. V usage is TRBV18 and J usage is TRBJ1-2; no firm D call. This CDR3 region has 16 residues. V was shortened by 3 bases and J by 0 bases, with 14 bases between the two germline ends. Germline CDR1 reads KGHSH; CDR2 reads LQKENI. The chain's CDR3 is CASSPNSPQANYGYTF. In DNA, the CDR3 is TGTGCCAGCTCACCTAACTCTCCCCAGGCTAACTATGGCTACACCTTC.

This chain joins TRBV4-2 and TRBJ2-5, with 10 positions matching TRBD2. The length of the CDR3 is 17 residues. Germline V gene sequence: CDR1 LGHNA, CDR2 YNFKEQ. V was pared by 0 bases and J by 5 bases, with 9 bases of the junction left unmatched. CDR3 nucleotide sequence: TGTGCCAGCAGCCAAGATCTCGCTAGCGGGAGATGGGAGACCCAGTACTTC. This gives the protein CASSQDLASGRWETQYF.

This sequence joins TRBV28 and TRBJ2-7; perhaps TRBD2 as D (6 bases). Between the trimmed V and J ends, which lost 1 base and 3 bases, there was a span of 13 bases. Germline V lookup: CDR1 MDHEN, CDR2 SYDVKM. CDR3 length: 15 residues. CDR3: CASSLSLTGVYEQYF. CDR3 in DNA: TGTGCCAGCAGTTTATCCCTCACGGGAGTCTACGAGCAGTACTTC.